This T cell receptor beta chain was found in a study of T cell changes during pregnancy in multiple sclerosis. The data were produced by immunoSEQ multiplex PCR, yet TCRdb's version contains in-frame clones alone and is incomplete. The repertoire holds roughly 99,000 clones, with 92% as singletons. The ends were cut back, 3 bases at V and 6 bases at J, with 14 bases in the middle. The CDR3 contains 14 residues. Looked up from germline, CDR1 is LNHDA and CDR2 is SQIVND (reference sequence). This chain joins TRBV19 and TRBJ1-1; D remains unclear. This sample comprised peripheral blood, obtained after pregnancy. This receptor was taken from a female donor in good health, enrolled as a control in a pregnancy study. The DNA for the CDR3 is TGTGCCAGTAGTATCTCAGGCCCCGGGGCTGAAGCTTTCTTT. It yields the protein CASSISGPGAEAFF.